A single sample gave rise to the 22 T cell receptor beta chains below, sequenced in a study of T cell responses to AZD1222 COVID-19 vaccine. This table comes from immunoSEQ multiplex PCR, and its TCRdb copy is limited to in-frame clones, with some not included. The sample has roughly 270,000 clones; 94% are singletons. The sample in question was peripheral blood, obtained 28 days after the second AZD1222 dose. Receptors were obtained from an adult who received the AZD1222 COVID-19 vaccine.

Regarding this clone: This same CDR3 is encoded by further DNA sequences in the sample. The chain carries TRBV3-1 (or the pseudogene TRBV3-2) and TRBJ2-7; D gene uncertain. V lost 3 bases to trimming and J lost 2 bases, with 2 bases between them. The CDR3 runs to 11 residues. CDR1 and CDR2 (germline): LGHDT, YNNKEL (reference sequence). CDR3 in DNA: TGTGCCAGCAGCCAGGCCTACGAGCAGTACTTC. This gives the protein CASSQAYEQYF.

This chain links TRBV24-1 with TRBJ1-1, with D hard to call. The V and J ends lost 8 bases and 1 base respectively, with 10 bases between them. Germline-derived CDR1 and CDR2 are KGHDR and SFDVKD. The CDR3 spans 13 residues. The CDR3 spells CATTLGGNTEAFF. CDR3 DNA sequence: TGTGCCACCACCCTTGGCGGGAACACTGAAGCTTTCTTT.

The chain combines TRBV28 with TRBJ2-2; TRBD1 is a possible D gene (5 bases). The germline CDR1 and CDR2 sequences are MDHEN and SYDVKM. The CDR3 totals 15 residues. V was cut by 6 bases and J by 0 bases, with 11 bases left in between. The CDR3 DNA reads as TGTGCCAGCAGAGGGTGGACATCGAACACCGGGGAGCTGTTTTTT. It specifies CASRGWTSNTGELFF.

V usage is TRBV10-1 and J usage is TRBJ1-1, with D maybe TRBD1 (5 bases). V was clipped by 6 bases and J by 4 bases, with 12 bases between them. The germline V gene encodes CDR1 WNHNN and CDR2 SYGVQD (reference sequence). CDR3 size: 13 residues. This CDR3 reads CASSQGLSTEAFF. The CDR3 DNA sequence: TGCGCCAGCAGCCAGGGTTTGAGCACTGAAGCTTTCTTT.

The chain is built from TRBV2 and TRBJ1-5; D not certain. The CDR3 is 12 amino acids. The germline CDR1 and CDR2 sequences are SNHLY and FYNNEI. Trimming cost V 4 bases and J 6 bases, with 7 bases left between them. CDR3 coding DNA: TGTGCCAGCAGTGGGTCAATTCAGCCCCAGCATTTT. It translates to CASSGSIQPQHF.

This clone was seen a single time. The chain joins TRBV15 to TRBJ2-7, with 8 bases matching TRBD2. V was clipped by 1 base and J by 5 bases; unmatched bases: 4. This CDR3 is 14 amino acids long. Germline V lookup: CDR1 LNHNV, CDR2 YYDKDF (reference sequence). The CDR3 loop is CATSRAGGLDEQYF. The CDR3 DNA sequence: TGTGCCACCAGCAGAGCGGGGGGGTTGGACGAGCAGTACTTC.

The genes are TRBV6-5 and TRBJ1-2; 9 nucleotides line up with TRBD1. The length of the CDR3 is 15 residues. Germline V gene data show CDR1 as MNHEY and CDR2 as SVGAGI. V was clipped by 2 bases and J by 4 bases; unmatched bases: 5. CDR3 sequence reads: CASSYTGQGGYGYTF. The CDR3 coding sequence is TGTGCCAGCAGTTACACGGGACAGGGTGGCTATGGCTACACCTTC.

Only one count was recorded for this clone. V usage is TRBV7-3 and J usage is TRBJ2-7; 9 nucleotides agree with TRBD2. Germline V gene lookup returns CDR1 SGHTA and CDR2 FQGTGA. The CDR3 extends over 15 amino acids. V gave up 2 bases and J gave up 3 bases; unmatched junction bases: 5. The CDR3 loop is CASSLFASGDYEQYF. The CDR3 bases are TGTGCCAGCAGCTTATTCGCTAGCGGGGACTACGAGCAGTACTTC.

V usage is TRBV24-1 and J usage is TRBJ2-7, with a possible D match to TRBD1 (5 bases). Between the trimmed V and J ends, which lost 6 bases and 5 bases, there was a span of 13 bases. This CDR3 has 13 amino acids. Germline V lookup: CDR1 KGHDR, CDR2 SFDVKD. CDR3 coding DNA: TGTGCCACCAGTTATAAAGGGGTGCACGAGCAGTACTTC. Protein: CATSYKGVHEQYF.

The chain recombines TRBV28 with TRBJ2-5, with 8 positions matching TRBD1. CDR3 length: 18 amino acids. Looked up from germline, CDR1 is MDHEN and CDR2 is SYDVKM. The junction had 17 bases not matched to a gene; V was cut back by 3 bases and J by 5 bases. CDR3 protein: CASSFLGGGQGVHETQYF. The DNA of the CDR3 is TGTGCCAGCAGTTTTTTGGGGGGAGGACAGGGAGTGCACGAGACCCAGTACTTC. The full variable domain, rest sourced from reference TRBV28 and TRBJ2-5, is DVKVTQSSRYLVKRTGEKVFLECVQDMDHENMFWYRQDPGLGLRLIYFSYDVKMKEKGDIPEGYSVSREKKERFSLILESASTNQTSMYLCASSFLGGGQGVHETQYFGPGTRLLVL.

The chain carries TRBV28 and TRBJ2-2, with 11 bases aligning to TRBD2. V was pared by 2 bases and J by 8 bases, with 4 bases of the junction left unmatched. Germline V gene data show CDR1 as MDHEN and CDR2 as SYDVKM. This CDR3 comprises 15 residues. The CDR3 spells CASSLRTSGSGELFF. The CDR3 DNA reads TGTGCCAGCAGTTTAAGAACTAGCGGGAGTGGGGAGCTGTTTTTT.

To note about this clone: At one end the junction does not follow the germline gene, possibly because of a read error. CDR3 nucleotide sequence: TGTGCCAGTAGTAAGAGGCAGACGAATACCGGGGAGCTGTTTTTT. Its translation is CASSKRQTNTGELFF. This chain joins TRBV19 and TRBJ2-2; D unresolved. CDR1 and CDR2 from the germline V gene are LNHDA and SQIVND (reference sequence). This CDR3 spans 15 amino acids.

V and J are TRBV10-3 and TRBJ1-1; no firm D call. Trimming cost V 3 bases and J 2 bases, with 10 bases left between them. Germline V gene sequence: CDR1 ENHRY, CDR2 SYGVKD. This CDR3 contains 14 residues. The CDR3 coding sequence is TGTGCCATCAGTGAAAAGACCGGAAACACTGAAGCTTTCTTT. This translates into CAISEKTGNTEAFF.

The chain carries TRBV5-4 and TRBJ2-3; maybe TRBD1 (5 bases). This CDR3 comprises 16 residues. The germline V gene encodes CDR1 SGHNT and CDR2 YYREEE (reference sequence). V dropped 5 bases and J dropped 0 bases, with 16 bases sitting between them. The CDR3 protein is CASRPGHFRSTDTQYF. The DNA for the CDR3 is TGTGCCAGCAGGCCTGGACACTTCAGAAGCACAGATACGCAGTATTTT.

This clone has only one observation. This chain joins TRBV5-5 and TRBJ2-2, with a tentative D call TRBD2 (6 bases). Trimming cost V 2 bases and J 7 bases, with 15 bases left between them. This CDR3 has 15 amino acids. The germline V gene encodes CDR1 SGHKS and CDR2 YYEKEE (reference sequence). The CDR3 here is CASSFASSVVGELFF. The DNA for the CDR3 is TGTGCCAGCAGCTTCGCTTCTAGCGTGGTCGGGGAGCTGTTTTTT.

This chain links TRBV4-1 with TRBJ1-4; no clear D gene. This CDR3 is built from 13 residues. In germline, CDR1 is MGHRA, CDR2 YSYEKL. Trimming removed 2 bases at V and 7 bases at J, with 8 bases between. CDR3 DNA sequence: TGCGCCAGCAGCCAACTACTAGGTGAAAAACTGTTTTTT. Its protein is CASSQLLGEKLFF.

The chain recombines TRBV19 with TRBJ2-5; D unclear. Germline assignment: CDR1 LNHDA and CDR2 SQIVND (reference sequence). The CDR3 covers 14 residues. Between the trimmed V and J ends, which lost 1 base and 2 bases, there was a span of 8 bases. CDR3 sequence reads: CASSIGAAQETQYF. The DNA for the CDR3 is TGTGCCAGTAGTATAGGGGCGGCACAAGAGACCCAGTACTTC.

V gene TRBV20-1 combines with J gene TRBJ1-3; D gene uncertain. The CDR3 has 17 amino acids. Germline CDR1 is DFQATT and CDR2 is SNEGSKA (reference sequence). The V and J ends lost 3 bases and 0 bases respectively, with 18 bases between them. The CDR3, as DNA: TGCAGTGCTAGTGACGTAACCCGGCCGAGCTCTGGAAACACCATATATTTT. It translates to CSASDVTRPSSGNTIYF.

The chain joins TRBV18 to TRBJ2-7; D is undetermined. Per germline, CDR1 KGHSH and CDR2 LQKENI. The CDR3 is 12 amino acids. Trimming removed 6 bases from V and 4 bases from J, with 10 bases in between. CDR3 sequence (DNA): TGTGCCAGCTCTCCGGATCCGTACGAGCAGTACTTC. It specifies CASSPDPYEQYF.

In its sample, this clone was seen once. This sequence joins TRBV20-1 and TRBJ2-5; D uncertain. The CDR3 has 10 residues. V was pared by 5 bases and J by 8 bases, with 9 bases between. Per germline, CDR1 DFQATT and CDR2 SNEGSKA (reference sequence). CDR3: CSAEDSTQYF. DNA of the CDR3: TGCAGTGCTGAAGACTCTACCCAGTACTTC.

The genes are TRBV25-1 and TRBJ1-4; D call uncertain. The CDR3 consists of 11 residues. Looked up from germline, CDR1 is MGHDK and CDR2 is SYGVNS. V was shortened by 5 bases and J by 5 bases, with 3 bases between the two germline ends. The CDR3 sequence is CASSKNEKLFF. CDR3 nucleotide sequence: TGTGCCAGCAGTAAAAATGAAAAACTGTTTTTT.

V and J are TRBV2 and TRBJ2-5; 8 nucleotides align to TRBD2. Trimming took 5 bases from V and 4 from J; bases not matched to a gene: 9. The CDR3 spans 15 residues. Germline-derived CDR1 and CDR2 are SNHLY and FYNNEI. The DNA of the CDR3 is TGTGCCAGCAGTATCCGGCCGGGACTAGGAGAGACCCAGTACTTC. Translation: CASSIRPGLGETQYF.